This TCR beta chain was observed in a study of PD-1 blockade in mismatch repair-deficient tumors. Looking at the study overall: All were previously treated, progressing patients with some twelve mismatch repair-deficient cancer types.

CDR1 is LGHNT, CDR2 FRNRAP, per germline. V was shortened by 6 bases and J by 2 bases, with 14 bases between the two germline ends. This CDR3 has 15 residues. Mismatch repair deficiency was confirmed in all patients, by PCR or immunohistochemistry. The TCR-sequenced patients were a few responders to pembrolizumab. Libraries were prepared by immunoSEQ multiplex PCR; TCRdb keeps only in-frame clonotypes and omits some of them. In the table there are some 84,000 clones, roughly 80% of which are singletons. The material was peripheral blood, obtained 12 weeks after starting pembrolizumab. The chain couples TRBV12-5 to TRBJ1-5; tentative D call: TRBD1 (5 bases). The TCR sequence derives from an adult with mismatch repair-deficient cancer. The CDR3 DNA is TGTGCTAGTGGCAATCAGGGCTCCGGCAATCAGCCCCAGCATTTT. This gives the protein CASGNQGSGNQPQHF.